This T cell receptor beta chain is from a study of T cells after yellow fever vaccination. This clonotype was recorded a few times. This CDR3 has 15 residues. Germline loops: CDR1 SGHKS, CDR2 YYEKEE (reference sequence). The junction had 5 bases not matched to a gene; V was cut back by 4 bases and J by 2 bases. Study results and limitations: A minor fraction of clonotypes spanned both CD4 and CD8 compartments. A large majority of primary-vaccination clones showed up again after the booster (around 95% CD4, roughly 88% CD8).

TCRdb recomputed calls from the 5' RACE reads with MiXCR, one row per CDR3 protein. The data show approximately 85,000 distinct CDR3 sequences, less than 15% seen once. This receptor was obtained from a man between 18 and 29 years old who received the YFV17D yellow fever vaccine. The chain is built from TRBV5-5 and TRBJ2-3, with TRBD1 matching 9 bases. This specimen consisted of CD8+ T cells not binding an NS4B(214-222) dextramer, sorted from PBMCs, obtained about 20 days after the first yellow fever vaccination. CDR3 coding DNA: TGTGCCAGCAGCGAGGGACAGGGCTTCACAGATACGCAGTATTTT. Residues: CASSEGQGFTDTQYF.